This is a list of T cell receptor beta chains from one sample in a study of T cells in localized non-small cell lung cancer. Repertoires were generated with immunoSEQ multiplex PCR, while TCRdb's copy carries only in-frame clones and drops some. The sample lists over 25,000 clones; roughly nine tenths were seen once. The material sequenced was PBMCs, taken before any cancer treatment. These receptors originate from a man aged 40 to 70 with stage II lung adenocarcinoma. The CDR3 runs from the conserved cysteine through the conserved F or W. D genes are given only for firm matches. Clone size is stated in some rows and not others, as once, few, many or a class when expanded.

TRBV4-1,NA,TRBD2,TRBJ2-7,TGCGCCAGCAGCCAAGAACCCCCCGGCCTAGCGGGAGCCAACGAGCAGTACTTC,CASSQEPPGLAGANEQYF
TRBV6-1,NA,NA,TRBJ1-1,TGTGCCAGCAGTGAAGTTGAGAAAACTGAAGCTTTCTTT,CASSEVEKTEAFF
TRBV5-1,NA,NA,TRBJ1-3,TGCGCCAGCAGCTTGGAATTGGGAAGAAACACCATATATTTT,CASSLELGRNTIYF
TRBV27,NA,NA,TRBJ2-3,TGTGCCAGCAGTTCTGCCAACACAGATACGCAGTATTTT,CASSSANTDTQYF
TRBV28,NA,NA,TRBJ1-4,TGTGCCAGCAGTTTACCCTCCGGAAGTCGAGAAAAACTGTTTTTT,CASSLPSGSREKLFF
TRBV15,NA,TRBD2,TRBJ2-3,TGTGCCACCAGCAGAGAACGGCTAGCGGGAGCGAAAGATACGCAGTATTTT,CATSRERLAGAKDTQYF
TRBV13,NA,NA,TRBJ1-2,TGTGCCAGCAGCTCGACGGCGAACTATGGCTACACCTTC,CASSSTANYGYTF
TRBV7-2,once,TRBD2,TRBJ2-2,TGTGCCAGCAGCTTAATAGCGGGGGGCGGCACCGGGGAGCTGTTTTTT,CASSLIAGGGTGELFF
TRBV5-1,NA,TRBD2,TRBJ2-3,TGCGCCAGCAGAAAGCGGGAGCTCGCAGATACGCAGTATTTT,CASRKRELADTQYF
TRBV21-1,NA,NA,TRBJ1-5,TGTGCCAGCAGCAAAATCCCACCGCAGGTTGATGACAATCAGCCCCAGCATTTT,CASSKIPPQVDDNQPQHF
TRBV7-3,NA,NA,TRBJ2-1,TGTGCCAGCAGCGCAACGGGACGCCGCAATGAGCAGTTCTTC,CASSATGRRNEQFF
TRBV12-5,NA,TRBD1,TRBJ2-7,TGTGCTAGTGGTCGCTACTTAGACAGGGACCACGAGCAGTACTTC,CASGRYLDRDHEQYF
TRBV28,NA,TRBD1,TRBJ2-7,TGTGCCAGCAGTTCCCGGGACAGGAGAGCCTACGAGCAGTACTTC,CASSSRDRRAYEQYF
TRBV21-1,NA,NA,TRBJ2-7,TGTGCCAGCAGCACCGGACTAGCGGGAGTAAAAGAGCAGTACTTC,CASSTGLAGVKEQYF
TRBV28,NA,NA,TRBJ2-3,TGTGCCAGCAGTTTTAGTTTTGGCCCAGAGGAGGGACTGAGCACAGATACGCAGTATTTT,CASSFSFGPEEGLSTDTQYF
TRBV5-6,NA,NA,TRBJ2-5,TGTGCCAGCAGCTTGCAGGGAGTCCAAGAGACCCAGTACTTC,CASSLQGVQETQYF